This TCR beta chain emerged from a study of Ad26.COV2.S vaccination and SARS-CoV-2 variants. The wider study: Intramuscular Ad26.COV2.S at 5x10^10 or 1x10^11 viral particles.

The ends lost 6 bases at V and 3 bases at J; junction bases unmatched: 9. Germline CDR1 and CDR2: SEHNR and FQNEAQ (reference sequence). CDR3 length: 16 amino acids. TCRdb's copy holds only in-frame clones and misses some; the assay was immunoSEQ multiplex PCR. The data show some 290,000 clones, around 85% seen once. Treatment: roughly 20 received Ad26.COV2.S at low or high dose, single or two shots; about five received placebo; per-sample allocation not given. It was on day 63 after the first vaccine or placebo injection that samples were taken. The chain recombines TRBV7-9 with TRBJ1-3; TRBD1 aligns across 9 bases. The receptor comes from a person aged 18 to 59 who received the Ad26.COV2.S COVID-19 vaccine or a placebo. The source material was peripheral blood, sampled in a trial of Ad26.COV2.S vaccine versus placebo. In DNA form, the CDR3 reads TGTGCCAGCAGGCCGGGACAGGGATTGTATGGAAACACCATATATTTT. Protein: CASRPGQGLYGNTIYF.